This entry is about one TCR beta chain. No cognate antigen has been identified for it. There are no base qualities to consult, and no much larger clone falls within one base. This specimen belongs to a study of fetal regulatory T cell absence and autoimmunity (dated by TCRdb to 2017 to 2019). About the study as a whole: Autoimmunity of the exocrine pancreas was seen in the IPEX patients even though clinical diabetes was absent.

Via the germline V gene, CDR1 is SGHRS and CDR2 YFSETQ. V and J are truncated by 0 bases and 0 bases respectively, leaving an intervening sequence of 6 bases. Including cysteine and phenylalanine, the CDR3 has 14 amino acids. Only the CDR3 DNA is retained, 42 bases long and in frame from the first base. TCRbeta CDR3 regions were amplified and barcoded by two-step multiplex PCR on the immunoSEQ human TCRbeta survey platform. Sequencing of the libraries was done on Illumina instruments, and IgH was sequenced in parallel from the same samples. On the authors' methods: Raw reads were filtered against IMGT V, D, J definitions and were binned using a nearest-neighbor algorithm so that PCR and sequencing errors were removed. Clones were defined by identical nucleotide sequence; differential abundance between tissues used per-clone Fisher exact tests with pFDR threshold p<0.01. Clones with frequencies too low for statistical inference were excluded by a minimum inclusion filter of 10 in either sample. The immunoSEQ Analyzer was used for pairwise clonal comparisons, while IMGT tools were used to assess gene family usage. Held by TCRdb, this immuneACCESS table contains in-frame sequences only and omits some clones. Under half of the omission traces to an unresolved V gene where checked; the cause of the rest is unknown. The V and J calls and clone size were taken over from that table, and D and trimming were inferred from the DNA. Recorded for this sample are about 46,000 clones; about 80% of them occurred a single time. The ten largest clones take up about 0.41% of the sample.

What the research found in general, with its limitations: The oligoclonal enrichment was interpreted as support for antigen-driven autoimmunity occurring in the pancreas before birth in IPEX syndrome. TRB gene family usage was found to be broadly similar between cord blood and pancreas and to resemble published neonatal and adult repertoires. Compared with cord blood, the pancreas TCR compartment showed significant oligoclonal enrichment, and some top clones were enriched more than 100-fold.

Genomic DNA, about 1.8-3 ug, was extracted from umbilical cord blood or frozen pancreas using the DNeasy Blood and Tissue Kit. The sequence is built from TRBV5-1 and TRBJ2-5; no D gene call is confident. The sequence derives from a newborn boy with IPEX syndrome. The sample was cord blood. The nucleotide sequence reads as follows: TGCGCCAGCAGCTTGGGGCAGGACCAAGAGACCCAGTACTTC. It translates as CASSLGQDQETQYF.